Each of the 22 T cell receptor beta chains below was sequenced from the same sample in a study of blood T cell repertoires in COVID-19. The table came from immunoSEQ multiplex PCR; TCRdb's copy has only in-frame clones and leaves some out. The sample yields about 81,000 clones, 91% seen once. Sequenced sample: peripheral blood. The receptors were gathered from a woman aged 45-60 years in a cohort sampled during active COVID-19.

This chain joins TRBV10-3 and TRBJ2-2; D might be TRBD2 (5 bases). CDR3 size: 14 residues. Germline assignment: CDR1 ENHRY and CDR2 SYGVKD. Trimming shortened V by 10 bases and J by 1 base, and 13 bases separated the two germline ends. The CDR3 coding sequence is TGTGCCACCCGAGAGCGGAAGAACACCGGGGAGCTGTTTTTT. It translates to CATRERKNTGELFF.

The rearrangement joins TRBV5-6 to TRBJ1-1; D unresolved. V was trimmed by 4 bases and J by 7 bases, leaving 11 bases between them. CDR1 is SGHDT and CDR2 is YYEEEE in the germline V gene. The CDR3 is made up of 12 amino acids. The CDR3 DNA sequence: TGTGCCAGCAGCGATGTCGGTTATGAAGCTTTCTTT. It encodes CASSDVGYEAFF.

This chain joins TRBV29-1 and TRBJ1-1; D unclear. V was trimmed by 4 bases and J by 0 bases, leaving 6 bases between them. Germline V lookup: CDR1 SQVTM, CDR2 ANQGSEA. The CDR3 has 12 amino acids. In DNA form, the CDR3 reads TGCAGCGTTGGGGCGATGAACACTGAAGCTTTCTTT. It yields the protein CSVGAMNTEAFF.

This chain uses TRBV9 with TRBJ2-3; TRBD2 aligns across 13 bases. The CDR3 length is 16 residues. The germline gives CDR1 SGDLS, CDR2 YYNGEE. With 5 bases clipped from V and 6 bases from J, the junction kept 9 bases outside the gene matches. This CDR3 is CASSPTGTSGVDTQYF. CDR3 sequence (DNA): TGTGCCAGCAGTCCCACCGGGACTAGCGGGGTGGATACGCAGTATTTT.

This chain links TRBV18 with TRBJ1-1; no firm D call. CDR1 and CDR2 (germline): KGHSH, LQKENI. Trimming shortened V by 5 bases and J by 1 base, and 8 bases separated the two germline ends. The CDR3 has 13 amino acids. This CDR3 reads CASSTTENTEAFF. Here the CDR3 DNA reads TGTGCCAGCTCAACAACAGAGAACACTGAAGCTTTCTTT.

V is TRBV30 and J is TRBJ2-3, with 10 nucleotides matching TRBD2. V dropped 7 bases and J dropped 4; count of bases not matched to a gene: 5. Germline lookup yields CDR1 GTSNPN and CDR2 SVGIG (reference sequence). The CDR3 spans 13 residues. The CDR3 nucleotides read TGTGCCTACGCAGCGGGGGGGCCAGATACGCAGTATTTT. The encoded protein is CAYAAGGPDTQYF.

The chain joins TRBV6-1 to TRBJ2-1, with TRBD1 matching over 9 bases. The CDR3 totals 15 residues. V lost 2 bases, J lost 3 bases, and 2 bases stayed unmatched. Germline V CDR1 and CDR2: MNHNS, SASEGT. CDR3: CASSERDRVYNEQFF. The CDR3 DNA reads TGTGCCAGCAGTGAACGGGACAGGGTCTACAATGAGCAGTTCTTC.

The chain employs TRBV2 and TRBJ2-1, with D uncertain. Trimming stripped 5 bases from V and 8 bases from J, with 13 bases between. The CDR3 has 13 residues. Per germline, CDR1 SNHLY and CDR2 FYNNEI. This CDR3 reads CASSPAVPDEQFF. The CDR3 nucleotides are TGTGCCAGCAGTCCGGCGGTCCCGGATGAGCAGTTCTTC. The complete variable domain, with remaining parts taken from reference TRBV2 and TRBJ2-1, reads EPEVTQTPSHQVTQMGQEVILRCVPISNHLYFYWYRQILGQKVEFLVSFYNNEISEKSEIFDDQFSVERPDGSNFTLKIRSTKLEDSAMYFCASSPAVPDEQFFGPGTRLTVL.

This chain links TRBV5-1 with TRBJ2-2; TRBD2 matches at 15 bases. The trim removed 6 bases at V and 9 bases at J, leaving 15 bases unmatched. The CDR3 totals 18 residues. CDR1 SGHRS and CDR2 YFSETQ come from the germline V gene. CDR3 DNA: TGCGCCAGCAAAACCGGGACTAGCGGGGGGTTTTTCCTCAGGGAGCTGTTTTTT. Translated: CASKTGTSGGFFLRELFF.

This clone was seen a single time. The chain links TRBV7-9 to TRBJ2-1; 7 nucleotides match TRBD1. Germline CDR1 and CDR2: SEHNR and FQNEAQ (reference sequence). The CDR3 consists of 15 residues. V was clipped by 4 bases and J by 5 bases; unmatched bases: 8. The CDR3 sequence: CASSSDRDRHNEQFF. The CDR3 DNA reads as TGTGCCAGCAGCTCAGACCGGGACAGACACAATGAGCAGTTCTTC.

The V call is TRBV3-1 (or the pseudogene TRBV3-2), the J call TRBJ2-7, with D tentatively TRBD1 (6 bases). V lost 3 bases, J lost 6 bases, and 15 bases lay in between. Germline V lookup: CDR1 LGHDT, CDR2 YNNKEL (reference sequence). The CDR3 is made up of 14 amino acids. CDR3 amino acids: CASSQRQGPGEQYF. The DNA for the CDR3 is TGTGCCAGCAGCCAGCGGCAGGGGCCAGGCGAGCAGTACTTC.

The chain links TRBV5-1 to TRBJ2-1, with D tentatively TRBD2 (5 bases). Germline V gene data show CDR1 as SGHRS and CDR2 as YFSETQ. Trimming left V 1 base short and J 9 bases short, with 20 bases between. The CDR3 contains 16 residues. CDR3 sequence: CASSLLALSGMSEQFF. The CDR3 DNA sequence: TGCGCCAGCAGCTTGTTGGCACTATCGGGAATGAGTGAGCAGTTCTTC.

This chain uses TRBV18 with TRBJ2-4; 13 nucleotides match TRBD2. The germline gives CDR1 KGHSH, CDR2 LQKENI. After removal of 4 bases from V and 2 bases from J, the junction contained 8 bases not matched to a gene. The CDR3 is 18 amino acids. This CDR3 reads CASSQGLAGEGSKNIQYF. The CDR3 DNA follows: TGTGCCAGCTCACAAGGACTAGCGGGAGAGGGGTCCAAAAACATTCAGTACTTC.

The genes are TRBV27 and TRBJ1-3; D not resolved. Germline lookup yields CDR1 MNHEY and CDR2 SMNVEV (reference sequence). This CDR3 contains 13 residues. The ends were cut back, 6 bases at V and 0 bases at J, with 6 bases in the middle. The CDR3 protein is CASRALSGNTIYF. In nucleotides, the CDR3 is TGTGCCAGCAGAGCCCTCTCTGGAAACACCATATATTTT.

This chain connects TRBV9 to TRBJ1-2; 7 positions match TRBD1. The V and J ends lost 4 bases and 1 base, in that order; junction bases with no gene match: 1. The CDR3 totals 13 residues. CDR1 SGDLS and CDR2 YYNGEE come from the germline V gene. The CDR3 region has the DNA TGTGCCAGCAGCCGGGACAGTAACTATGGCTACACCTTC. Protein: CASSRDSNYGYTF.

The chain carries TRBV5-1 and TRBJ2-3; a possible D gene is TRBD1 (5 bases). Germline V CDR1 and CDR2: SGHRS, YFSETQ. Trimming left V 4 bases short and J 3 bases short, with 9 bases between. The length of the CDR3 is 13 residues. The CDR3 DNA follows: TGCGCCAGCAGCCCCCGACAGACAGATACGCAGTATTTT. This codes for CASSPRQTDTQYF.

The V call is TRBV12-3 or TRBV12-4, the J call TRBJ2-7, with a tentative D call TRBD1 (5 bases). V gave up 7 bases and J gave up 7 bases, with 14 bases separating them. The length of the CDR3 is 12 residues. CDR3 region: CASTDSFWEQYF. The CDR3 DNA follows: TGTGCCAGCACAGACAGCTTTTGGGAGCAGTACTTC.

The chain carries TRBV5-1 and TRBJ2-3; TRBD2 matches at 12 bases. The CDR3 covers 15 residues. The germline V gene has CDR1 SGHRS and CDR2 YFSETQ. Trimming removed 6 bases from V and 6 bases from J; junction bases left unmatched: 8. CDR3 coding DNA: TGCGCCAGCACGCTAGCGGGGGGGCTCAGTGATACGCAGTATTTT. It yields the protein CASTLAGGLSDTQYF.

This sequence joins TRBV27 and TRBJ2-1; a possible D gene is TRBD2 (6 bases). The V gene lost 3 bases and the J gene lost 3 bases, with 9 bases spanning the gap. Germline CDR1 and CDR2: MNHEY and SMNVEV (reference sequence). The CDR3 sequence is 14 residues long. This CDR3 reads CASSFGGRYNEQFF. CDR3 coding DNA: TGTGCCAGCAGTTTCGGGGGACGCTACAATGAGCAGTTCTTC.

This clone was seen just once. The chain has TRBV2 and TRBJ2-7; D perhaps matches TRBD1 (5 bases). The CDR3 has 14 residues. Trimming removed 7 bases at V and 0 bases at J, with 13 bases between. Per the germline V gene, CDR1 is SNHLY and CDR2 is FYNNEI. CDR3 amino acids: CASNTGYSSYEQYF. The CDR3 nucleotides read TGTGCCAGCAATACAGGATATAGCTCCTACGAGCAGTACTTC. Full variable domain (remainder filled in from reference TRBV2 and TRBJ2-7): EPEVTQTPSHQVTQMGQEVILRCVPISNHLYFYWYRQILGQKVEFLVSFYNNEISEKSEIFDDQFSVERPDGSNFTLKIRSTKLEDSAMYFCASNTGYSSYEQYFGPGTRLTVT.

The chain joins TRBV4-1 to TRBJ1-2; D gene unclear. The V end was cut by 0 bases, the J end by 0 bases, with 11 bases between. Germline CDR1 is MGHRA and CDR2 is YSYEKL. The CDR3 has 16 amino acids. The CDR3 nucleotides are TGCGCCAGCAGCCAAGATAGCGTTGGGACTAACTATGGCTACACCTTC. This sequence encodes CASSQDSVGTNYGYTF.

J is TRBJ1-6 and V is TRBV15; a weak D match, TRBD1 (5 bases). Trimming took off 8 bases at V and 6 bases at J, with 8 bases between the two ends. Germline V gene data show CDR1 as LNHNV and CDR2 as YYDKDF (reference sequence). This CDR3 contains 12 residues. The CDR3 DNA sequence: TGTGCCACCGGGGCGTCTAATTCACCCCTCCACTTT. Protein: CATGASNSPLHF.